Below are 23 T cell receptor beta chains sequenced from a single sample in a study of blood T cells in healthy people across ages. The authors ran a second PCR of about 6 to 12 cycles using a sample-barcoded 5' primer and a J-beta primer mix. TCRdb recomputed calls from the 5' RACE reads with MiXCR, one row per CDR3 protein. The table shows under 1,100,000 distinct CDR3 sequences, with roughly a quarter occurring only once. These data also formed part of another study, on T cells of mothers and their children.

What was sequenced was blood. Every receptor here comes from a girl aged 2 to 9 in good health.

The V and J genes are TRBV12-3 or TRBV12-4 and TRBJ2-3; TRBD2 matches at 7 bases. The CDR3 extends over 16 amino acids. V was clipped by 5 bases and J by 5 bases; unmatched bases: 13. CDR3: CASSRFGGSLKDTQYF. In DNA, the CDR3 is TGTGCCAGCAGTCGGTTTGGCGGGAGCTTGAAAGATACGCAGTATTTT.

This chain links TRBV25-1 with TRBJ2-7; 7 positions agree with TRBD1. Germline-derived CDR1 and CDR2 are MGHDK and SYGVNS. J was trimmed by 1 base and V by 10 bases; bases with no gene match: 10. This CDR3 contains 14 residues. CDR3 sequence: CATRVKGQSYEQYF. CDR3 coding DNA: TGTGCCACCAGGGTTAAGGGACAGTCCTACGAGCAGTACTTC.

Only a few counts were recorded for this clonotype. This chain joins TRBV28 and TRBJ2-3, with 15 positions matching TRBD2. This CDR3 region has 16 residues. V gave up 6 bases and J gave up 10 bases; unmatched junction bases: 11. CDR1 and CDR2 from the germline V gene are MDHEN and SYDVKM. The CDR3 DNA is TGTGCCAGCAGCTCCGTAGGACTAGCGGGAGGGCCGTCGCAGTATTTT. Its translation is CASSSVGLAGGPSQYF.

On this clonotype itself: Compared with germline, one end of the junction differs, possibly owing to a read error. The CDR3 DNA is TGTGCCGGCAGCTTGGGGGCGCGGTATGGCTACACCTTC. Its protein is CAGSLGARYGYTF. The chain links TRBV7-2 to TRBJ1-2, with a weak D call TRBD1 (6 bases). CDR3 length: 13 amino acids. CDR1 and CDR2 (germline): SGHTA, FQGNSA.

The chain is built from TRBV20-1 and TRBJ2-5; perhaps TRBD2 as D (6 bases). Trimming pared 0 bases from V and 4 bases from J, leaving 18 bases between. This CDR3 is 16 amino acids long. Germline V gene lookup returns CDR1 DFQATT and CDR2 SNEGSKA (reference sequence). The DNA of the CDR3 is TGCAGTGCTAGAGATCCCGGGCGCGGGAATGGAGAGACCCAGTACTTC. As protein: CSARDPGRGNGETQYF.

The chain couples TRBV7-2 to TRBJ1-1; D gene unclear. The V end was cut by 3 bases, the J end by 5 bases, with 10 bases between. The length of the CDR3 is 13 residues. Per the germline V gene, CDR1 is SGHTA and CDR2 is FQGNSA. The CDR3 DNA follows: TGTGCCAGCAGCTTGGGAATGGGGACTGAAGCTTTCTTT. This translates into CASSLGMGTEAFF. The whole variable domain, remainder taken from reference TRBV7-2 and TRBJ1-1, is GAGVSQSPSNKVTEKGKDVELRCDPISGHTALYWYRQSLGQGLEFLIYFQGNSAPDKSGLPSDRFSAERTGGSVSTLTIQRTQQEDSAVYLCASSLGMGTEAFFGQGTRLTVV.

This clonotype was counted between two and nine times. The chain is built from TRBV4-1 and TRBJ1-4; a weak D match, TRBD1 (5 bases). There are 16 residues in the CDR3. Germline lookup yields CDR1 MGHRA and CDR2 YSYEKL. Trimming took 5 bases from V and 0 from J, leaving 13 bases between them. CDR3 region: CASSYGGGATNEKLFF. The CDR3 DNA sequence: TGCGCCAGCAGCTACGGCGGGGGTGCAACTAATGAAAAACTGTTTTTT.

This clonotype has only a few counts. The J gene is TRBJ2-3, the V gene TRBV24-1; no clear D gene. CDR1 and CDR2 (germline): KGHDR, SFDVKD. The CDR3 has 16 residues. V was clipped by 0 bases and J by 1 base, with 10 bases between them. The DNA of the CDR3 is TGTGCCACCAGTGATTTGAGAGGACCCGGCACAGATACGCAGTATTTT. Its protein product is CATSDLRGPGTDTQYF.

The V and J genes are TRBV3-1 and TRBJ2-5; D might be TRBD2 (5 bases). The J call is doubtful: the DNA matches TRBJ2-7 better. The CDR3 loop spans 14 amino acids. The V gene's germline CDR1 is LGHDT and CDR2 YNNKEL (reference sequence). CDR3 loop: CASSQITRYYEQYF. DNA of the CDR3: TGTGCCAGCAGCCAGATTACTAGATACTACGAGCAGTACTTC.

This clonotype was seen a handful of times. V and J are TRBV12-5 and TRBJ2-3; D ambiguous. The ends were cut back, 5 bases at V and 5 bases at J, with 17 bases in the middle. Germline CDR1 reads LGHNT; CDR2 reads FRNRAP. The CDR3 is 15 residues long. CDR3 protein: CASGLGPYVKDTQYF. CDR3 coding DNA: TGTGCTAGTGGTCTCGGACCCTACGTTAAAGATACGCAGTATTTT.

This rearrangement joins TRBV28 to TRBJ2-3, with 8 bases that match TRBD2. Germline V gene data show CDR1 as MDHEN and CDR2 as SYDVKM. The CDR3 length is 13 residues. V shed 3 bases, J shed 12 bases, and the junction held 8 bases outside the gene matches. Here the CDR3 reads CASSLSGGPLQYF. In nucleotides, the CDR3 is TGTGCCAGCAGTTTGTCGGGAGGGCCCCTTCAGTATTTT.

The genes are TRBV29-1 and TRBJ1-4, with D uncertain. The CDR3 is 12 residues long. V lost 6 bases and J 6 bases, leaving 11 bases between the germline ends. Germline loops: CDR1 SQVTM, CDR2 ANQGSEA. The CDR3 loop reads CSVGKSDEKLFF. For the CDR3, the DNA is TGCAGCGTGGGGAAGTCTGATGAAAAACTGTTTTTT. The full variable domain, its missing parts supplied by reference TRBV29-1 and TRBJ1-4, is SAVISQKPSRDICQRGTSLTIQCQVDSQVTMMFWYRQQPGQSLTLIATANQGSEATYESGFVIDKFPISRPNLTFSTLTVSNMSPEDSSIYLCSVGKSDEKLFFGSGTQLSVL.

This clonotype was detected a few times. The gene calls are TRBV2 and TRBJ2-3, with D possibly matching TRBD1 (5 bases). Germline CDR1 SNHLY, CDR2 FYNNEI. V was clipped by 6 bases and J by 1 base, with 14 bases between them. The CDR3 consists of 15 residues. The CDR3 is CASSGHLVGTDTQYF. DNA for the CDR3: TGTGCCAGCAGCGGACACCTTGTGGGCACAGATACGCAGTATTTT. The entire variable domain, with the rest obtained from reference TRBV2 and TRBJ2-3, is as follows: EPEVTQTPSHQVTQMGQEVILRCVPISNHLYFYWYRQILGQKVEFLVSFYNNEISEKSEIFDDQFSVERPDGSNFTLKIRSTKLEDSAMYFCASSGHLVGTDTQYFGPGTRLTVL.

This rearrangement joins TRBV7-8 to TRBJ2-5; TRBD2 might be the D (6 bases). V was clipped by 4 bases and J by 1 base, with 10 bases between them. The CDR3 is 14 residues long. Germline CDR1 and CDR2: SGHVS and FQNEAQ. CDR3 region: CASSYQLAQETQYF. CDR3 sequence (DNA): TGTGCCAGCAGCTACCAACTAGCCCAAGAGACCCAGTACTTC.

The chain is built from TRBV18 and TRBJ2-5, with TRBD1 as a possible D gene (6 bases). The CDR3 contains 17 residues. The V end was cut by 6 bases, the J end by 2 bases, with 22 bases between. The V gene's germline CDR1 is KGHSH and CDR2 LQKENI. The CDR3 DNA sequence: TGTGCCAGCTCGCCTACGGACAGTTCGGTTGGGCAAGAGACCCAGTACTTC. Translation: CASSPTDSSVGQETQYF. Variable domain in full (rest from reference TRBV18 and TRBJ2-5): NAGVMQNPRHLVRRRGQEARLRCSPMKGHSHVYWYRQLPEEGLKFMVYLQKENIIDESGMPKERFSAEFPKEGPSILRIQQVVRGDSAAYFCASSPTDSSVGQETQYFGPGTRLLVL.

The CDR3 region is CASSLAVGREWEPQHF. CDR3 coding DNA: TGTGCCAGCAGCTTAGCTGTAGGCAGGGAATGGGAGCCCCAGCATTTT. The chain combines TRBV7-2 with TRBJ1-5, with D tentatively TRBD1 (5 bases). CDR3 length: 16 residues. The V end lost 0 bases, the J end lost 8 bases, and 17 bases lay between the germline ends. CDR1 SGHTA and CDR2 FQGNSA come from the germline V gene.

The rearrangement uses TRBV4-1 and TRBJ2-1, with D tentatively TRBD2 (6 bases). Germline V gene data show CDR1 as MGHRA and CDR2 as YSYEKL. V was clipped by 8 bases and J by 6 bases, with 11 bases between them. This CDR3 region has 12 residues. CDR3 nucleotides: TGCGCCAGCGGTGGACTAATCAATGAGCAGTTCTTC. This encodes CASGGLINEQFF.

There are many counts of this clonotype. The chain uses TRBV7-3 and TRBJ2-1, with D uncertain. CDR1 is SGHTA and CDR2 is FQGTGA in the germline V gene. Trimming left V 5 bases short and J 8 bases short, with 10 bases between. The CDR3 is 12 amino acids. CDR3: CASSPQGYEQFF. As DNA, the CDR3 is TGTGCCAGCAGCCCCCAAGGGTATGAGCAGTTCTTC. Full variable domain (missing parts from reference TRBV7-3 and TRBJ2-1): GAGVSQTPSNKVTEKGKYVELRCDPISGHTALYWYRQSLGQGPEFLIYFQGTGAADDSGLPNDRFFAVRPEGSVSTLKIQRTERGDSAVYLCASSPQGYEQFFGPGTRLTVL.

This clonotype was observed a few times. This sequence joins TRBV6-6 and TRBJ1-5; the D is unclear. V was clipped by 5 bases and J by 3 bases, with 17 bases between them. Germline loops: CDR1 MNHNY, CDR2 SVGAGI (reference sequence). The CDR3 totals 16 residues. The CDR3 reads CASSLRLDFPNQPQHF. The CDR3 DNA is TGTGCCAGCAGTCTGCGGTTAGATTTTCCCAATCAGCCCCAGCATTTT.

V and J are TRBV18 and TRBJ1-1, with a tentative D call TRBD1 (6 bases). CDR3 length: 14 residues. CDR1 is KGHSH, CDR2 LQKENI, per germline. Trimming shortened V by 5 bases and J by 0 bases, and 10 bases separated the two germline ends. The DNA of the CDR3 is TGTGCCAGCTCATCGGGGGGCATGAACACTGAAGCTTTCTTT. Translation gives CASSSGGMNTEAFF.

The chain couples TRBV14 to TRBJ2-5; D is tentatively TRBD1 or TRBD2 (5 bases each). Trimming stripped 3 bases from V and 11 bases from J, with 19 bases between. Germline values: CDR1 SGHDN, CDR2 FVKESK. CDR3 length: 14 amino acids. The CDR3 loop is CASSHSRGPGTQYF. CDR3 coding DNA: TGTGCCAGCAGCCATTCTAGGGGACCCGGTACGCAGTACTTC.

The chain links TRBV4-1 to TRBJ2-7; tentatively, D is TRBD1 or TRBD2 (5 bases each). This CDR3 has 14 amino acids. From germline, CDR1 is MGHRA and CDR2 YSYEKL. The V and J ends lost 3 bases and 2 bases respectively, with 11 bases between them. In nucleotides, the CDR3 is TGCGCCAGCAGCCACCGGGACCCAACCTACGAGCAGTACTTC. Its translation: CASSHRDPTYEQYF.

This clonotype appeared a few times. CDR3 in DNA: TGCGCCAGCAGCCAAGATTATCGGCAGGGTGGCCACGAGCAGTACTTC. As protein: CASSQDYRQGGHEQYF. The gene calls are TRBV4-3 and TRBJ2-7; D perhaps matches TRBD1 (5 bases). The V end lost 0 bases, the J end lost 5 bases, and 17 bases lay between the germline ends. The length of the CDR3 is 16 residues. The germline V gene encodes CDR1 LGHNA and CDR2 YSLEER.